The 18 T cell receptor beta chains listed next were all sequenced from one sample in a study of post-analysis software for immune sequencing data (dated by TCRdb to the mid-2010s). What the study reported, not specific to this receptor: Patients showed significantly higher frequencies than controls for about 5 TRBV segments, among them TRBV5-6, TRBV5-1 and TRBV20-1.

Which antigens these TCRs recognize remains unknown. Library construction relied on PCR. TCRdb names Illumina HiSeq 2500 as the instrument used. To reduce PCR and sequencing biases, unique molecular identifiers were built into the TCR beta cDNA libraries. Using fastp trimming at Q25 and MiXCR clonotype assembly, TCRdb reanalyzed the public sequencing data and kept in-frame beta chains. Each record represents a unique CDR3 protein, reported with the most common genes and DNA among its rows. In this sample the table shows roughly 570,000 distinct CDR3 sequences, roughly 34% of which occur a single time. 4.5% to 7.5% of the sample belongs to the ten largest clones. Sequencing was performed on blood. These TCRs come from a girl aged 2 to 17 with multiple sclerosis.

Only a few counts were recorded for this clonotype. V usage is TRBV12-3 or TRBV12-4 and J usage is TRBJ1-4; D not certain. With 7 bases removed from V and 5 bases from J, the gap between germline ends came to 11 bases. The CDR3 totals 13 residues. In DNA form, the CDR3 reads TGTGCCAGCACAACAGTGCCAAATGAAAAACTGTTTTTT. This translates into CASTTVPNEKLFF.

This sequence joins TRBV7-2 and TRBJ2-7; D gene unclear. This CDR3 is 14 amino acids long. Between the trimmed V and J ends, which lost 5 bases and 10 bases, there was a span of 21 bases. The germline V gene has CDR1 SGHTA and CDR2 FQGNSA. The DNA of the CDR3 is TGTGCCAGCAGCCCCATAGGCCTCCATCCTGGCCAGTACTTC. This codes for CASSPIGLHPGQYF.

This chain links TRBV3-1 with TRBJ2-5; D possibly corresponds to TRBD1 (6 bases). Germline V CDR1 and CDR2: LGHDT, YNNKEL (reference sequence). This CDR3 has 15 residues. Trimming took 0 bases from V and 2 from J, leaving 10 bases between them. CDR3 sequence (DNA): TGTGCCAGCAGCCAAGATCAGGGGCATCAAGAGACCCAGTACTTC. Its translation is CASSQDQGHQETQYF.

This clonotype was recorded a few times. V is TRBV2 and J is TRBJ1-4; no reliable D call. Germline values: CDR1 SNHLY, CDR2 FYNNEI. CDR3 length: 15 amino acids. V was pared by 6 bases and J by 5 bases, with 16 bases between. The CDR3 protein is CASSTFMIANEKLFF. In nucleotides, the CDR3 is TGTGCCAGCAGCACGTTCATGATAGCAAATGAAAAACTGTTTTTT.

This chain uses TRBV20-1 with TRBJ2-4; 8 bases line up with TRBD1. The CDR3 consists of 14 residues. Germline CDR1 and CDR2: DFQATT and SNEGSKA (reference sequence). V was pared by 7 bases and J by 1 base, with 6 bases of the junction left unmatched. The CDR3 bases are TGCAGTGTCCAGGGGGCGCGGGCCAAAAACATTCAGTACTTC. Amino acid sequence: CSVQGARAKNIQYF.

This rearrangement joins TRBV2 to TRBJ2-7, with D possibly being TRBD1 (6 bases). CDR1 and CDR2 (germline): SNHLY, FYNNEI. V was clipped by 6 bases and J by 1 base, with 22 bases between them. The CDR3 has 17 residues. CDR3 coding DNA: TGTGCCAGCAGGGACTTGGACAGCACCCACGAATCCTACGAGCAGTACTTC. Translating it yields CASRDLDSTHESYEQYF. Full variable domain (missing parts from reference TRBV2 and TRBJ2-7): EPEVTQTPSHQVTQMGQEVILRCVPISNHLYFYWYRQILGQKVEFLVSFYNNEISEKSEIFDDQFSVERPDGSNFTLKIRSTKLEDSAMYFCASRDLDSTHESYEQYFGPGTRLTVT.

This clonotype was picked up a small number of times. The rearrangement joins TRBV11-2 to TRBJ2-1, with D possibly being TRBD2 (5 bases). This CDR3 region has 16 residues. Between the trimmed V and J ends, which lost 5 bases and 2 bases, there was a span of 16 bases. CDR1 and CDR2 (germline): SGHAT, FQNNGV. This CDR3 is CASSPVRGSPYNEQFF. DNA for the CDR3: TGTGCCAGCAGCCCGGTACGGGGATCCCCCTACAATGAGCAGTTCTTC. The full variable domain, rest sourced from reference TRBV11-2 and TRBJ2-1, is EAGVAQSPRYKIIEKRQSVAFWCNPISGHATLYWYQQILGQGPKLLIQFQNNGVVDDSQLPKDRFSAERLKGVDSTLKIQPAKLEDSAVYLCASSPVRGSPYNEQFFGPGTRLTVL.

The gene calls are TRBV29-1 and TRBJ1-2; TRBD1 matches 9 bases. From germline, CDR1 is SQVTM and CDR2 ANQGSEA. This CDR3 has 14 residues. CDR3 DNA sequence: TGCAACGTGGAAGGACAGGGGCCGACCTATGGCTACACCTTC. Translation: CNVEGQGPTYGYTF.

The table lists this clonotype with a few counts. V is TRBV27 and J is TRBJ2-5, with D possibly being TRBD1 (6 bases). The DNA end is a closer match to TRBJ2-7, so the J assignment may be wrong. The CDR3 totals 14 residues. Germline V gene lookup returns CDR1 MNHEY and CDR2 SMNVEV (reference sequence). The CDR3 loop reads CASRPRTGFGEQYF. The DNA for the CDR3 is TGTGCCAGCAGACCTCGAACAGGGTTCGGCGAGCAGTACTTC.

This clonotype was observed a handful of times. The J gene is TRBJ2-1, the V gene TRBV5-1; the D call may be TRBD1 or TRBD2 (5 bases each). Germline V gene data show CDR1 as SGHRS and CDR2 as YFSETQ. With 1 base removed from V and 0 bases from J, the gap between germline ends came to 14 bases. This CDR3 is built from 17 residues. The DNA of the CDR3 is TGCGCCAGCAGCTTGAGATCGTGGGGGAGCTCCTACAATGAGCAGTTCTTC. Encoded protein: CASSLRSWGSSYNEQFF.

This clonotype was picked up a small number of times. V is TRBV6-2 or TRBV6-3 and J is TRBJ2-5, with TRBD1 as a possible D gene (6 bases). Trimming stripped 4 bases from V and 7 bases from J, with 7 bases between. The germline V gene encodes CDR1 MNHEY and CDR2 SVGEGT. The CDR3 has 11 amino acids. The CDR3 loop is CASSSTGTQYF. CDR3 sequence (DNA): TGTGCCAGCAGTTCGACAGGGACCCAGTACTTC.

This chain links TRBV29-1 with TRBJ1-2; D uncertain. This CDR3 is built from 11 residues. Per the germline V gene, CDR1 is SQVTM and CDR2 is ANQGSEA. V lost 7 bases, J lost 6 bases, and 12 bases lay in between. The CDR3 protein is CSARGEDGYTF. The CDR3 nucleotides read TGCAGCGCCCGAGGAGAAGATGGCTACACCTTC.

The chain carries TRBV10-3 and TRBJ1-1, with D possibly matching TRBD1 (5 bases). Germline assignment: CDR1 ENHRY and CDR2 SYGVKD. V gave up 0 bases and J gave up 10 bases, with 6 bases separating them. The CDR3 runs to 11 residues. Here the CDR3 DNA reads TGTGCCATCAGTGAGTCGGGGGTAGCTTTCTTT. Residues: CAISESGVAFF.

The chain couples TRBV4-1 to TRBJ2-7; D unclear. V lost 2 bases and J lost 3, with 11 bases in between. Germline loops: CDR1 MGHRA, CDR2 YSYEKL. CDR3 length: 14 amino acids. CDR3 amino acids: CASSQMGPNYEQYF. The CDR3 nucleotides are TGCGCCAGCAGCCAAATGGGCCCGAACTACGAGCAGTACTTC.

The table lists this clonotype with a few counts. V gene TRBV4-1 combines with J gene TRBJ1-5; D uncertain. Germline CDR1 reads MGHRA; CDR2 reads YSYEKL. Deletions cut 1 base from V and 6 bases from J, with 13 bases between. The CDR3 loop spans 15 amino acids. The CDR3 coding sequence is TGCGCCAGCAGCCAAGGATACGGAGCGGTTCAGCCCCAGCATTTT. This encodes CASSQGYGAVQPQHF.

The chain links TRBV5-1 to TRBJ2-5, with 8 bases that match TRBD2. This CDR3 region has 14 residues. V trimming: 4 bases; J trimming: 4 bases; junction bases outside the gene matches: 6. The germline V gene encodes CDR1 SGHRS and CDR2 YFSETQ. CDR3 residues: CASSGGGGTETQYF. The CDR3 nucleotides are TGCGCCAGCAGCGGTGGCGGGGGGACAGAGACCCAGTACTTC.

The CDR3: CATSGGSQPQETQYF. Here the CDR3 DNA reads TGTGCCACCTCCGGCGGCTCCCAACCCCAAGAGACCCAGTACTTC. The V gene is TRBV12-3 or TRBV12-4, the J gene TRBJ2-5, with unresolved D. This CDR3 is 15 amino acids long. V was cut by 10 bases and J by 1 base, with 19 bases left in between.

This clonotype was recorded at least ten times. The chain couples TRBV29-1 to TRBJ2-5; D might be TRBD1 (5 bases). V was trimmed by 4 bases and J by 5 bases, leaving 14 bases between them. CDR3 length: 13 residues. Looked up from germline, CDR1 is SQVTM and CDR2 is ANQGSEA. In DNA form, the CDR3 reads TGCAGCGTTGTTCACCCAGGGCGGGAGACCCAGTACTTC. It is translated as CSVVHPGRETQYF.